This entry lists 28 T cell receptor beta chains sequenced from one sample in a study of cytotoxic CD8 clonotypes in ibrutinib-treated CLL (dated by TCRdb to 2020 to 2023). The library was prepared using the immunoSEQ multiplex PCR assay. The source is immuneACCESS, and TCRdb retained only in-frame sequences with V and J called. Part of the clones is not carried over; for the studies checked, unresolved V genes explain less than half of this, and the remainder is unexplained. In this sample the table shows about 140,000 clones, more than 70% of which occur a single time. 6% to 9.5% of the sample is held by the ten biggest clonotypes. Sequencing was performed on PBMCs, taken after 36 months of ibrutinib treatment. The origin of the receptors is a human donor with chronic lymphocytic leukemia.

The chain carries TRBV29-1 and TRBJ2-2; perhaps TRBD2 as D (6 bases). This CDR3 region has 14 residues. CDR1 is SQVTM and CDR2 is ANQGSEA in the germline V gene. Deletions cut 6 bases from V and 6 bases from J, with 17 bases between. DNA for the CDR3: TGCAGCGTGAAGGGGACTCTAGAATCCGGGGAGCTGTTTTTT. Encoded protein: CSVKGTLESGELFF.

This clone was recorded a few times. This chain uses TRBV18 with TRBJ2-7; TRBD2 is a possible D gene (5 bases). The CDR3 is 14 residues long. V was trimmed by 8 bases and J by 5 bases, leaving 19 bases between them. Germline assignment: CDR1 KGHSH and CDR2 LQKENI. The CDR3 DNA reads as TGTGCCAGCATACCCCCCGGGGATCGCAACGAGCAGTACTTC. Encoded protein: CASIPPGDRNEQYF.

This chain uses TRBV28 with TRBJ2-3; D remains ambiguous. Germline V lookup: CDR1 MDHEN, CDR2 SYDVKM. The V and J ends lost 8 bases and 0 bases respectively, with 9 bases between them. The length of the CDR3 is 13 residues. The CDR3 sequence is CASLTSSTDTQYF. The CDR3 DNA reads as TGTGCCAGCTTGACATCAAGCACAGATACGCAGTATTTT.

The chain recombines TRBV4-1 with TRBJ2-3; D remains ambiguous. The CDR3 loop spans 12 amino acids. V was trimmed by 3 bases and J by 3 bases, leaving 4 bases between them. Germline values: CDR1 MGHRA, CDR2 YSYEKL. The CDR3 nucleotides read TGCGCCAGCAGCCATCTAACAGATACGCAGTATTTT. It is translated as CASSHLTDTQYF.

The chain is built from TRBV14 and TRBJ2-1; 7 positions match TRBD2. The CDR3 contains 15 residues. The V gene's germline CDR1 is SGHDN and CDR2 FVKESK. Losses at the gene ends were 1 base for V and 9 bases for J; bases not matched to a gene: 9. The CDR3 region is CASSQADWGRGEQFF. Here the CDR3 DNA reads TGTGCCAGCAGCCAAGCGGACTGGGGGAGGGGTGAGCAGTTCTTC.

The chain couples TRBV6-5 to TRBJ1-2, with a tentative D call TRBD1 (5 bases). The CDR3 covers 14 residues. Germline CDR1 and CDR2: MNHEY and SVGAGI. The V gene lost 1 base and the J gene lost 8 bases, with 14 bases spanning the gap. The CDR3 nucleotides are TGTGCCAGCAGTTACTTGGGGGGGTTCGACGGCTACACCTTC. Translating gives CASSYLGGFDGYTF.

This rearrangement joins TRBV19 to TRBJ2-2; 9 nucleotides line up with TRBD2. J gave up 6 bases and V 5 bases, and 7 bases lay outside the gene matches. In germline, CDR1 is LNHDA, CDR2 SQIVND (reference sequence). This CDR3 has 15 amino acids. In nucleotides, the CDR3 is TGTGCCAGTAGTCTTGGTAGCGGGAGAGCCGGGGAGCTGTTTTTT. This encodes CASSLGSGRAGELFF.

The gene calls are TRBV7-8 and TRBJ2-2; no reliable D call. The V end was cut by 5 bases, the J end by 4 bases, with 17 bases between. Germline assignment: CDR1 SGHVS and CDR2 FQNEAQ. The CDR3 loop spans 16 amino acids. The CDR3 loop is CASSPDMLLGTGELFF. The DNA of the CDR3 is TGTGCCAGCAGCCCAGACATGCTCCTGGGCACCGGGGAGCTGTTTTTT.

This clone occurred once. The V call is TRBV9, the J call TRBJ2-7; D is perhaps TRBD1 (6 bases). Germline values: CDR1 SGDLS, CDR2 YYNGEE. The CDR3 length is 18 residues. V was pared by 0 bases and J by 4 bases, with 23 bases between. This CDR3 is CASSVEGNRASPGYEQYF. CDR3 nucleotides: TGTGCCAGCAGCGTAGAGGGGAACAGGGCCTCCCCTGGTTACGAGCAGTACTTC.

This clone was counted once. This chain links TRBV18 with TRBJ1-1; 8 positions agree with TRBD1. Germline trimming cut 2 bases from V and 3 bases from J; bases unmatched to any gene: 14. The CDR3 consists of 18 residues. Germline loops: CDR1 KGHSH, CDR2 LQKENI. The CDR3 coding sequence is TGTGCCAGCTCACCAAGGACAGGGCTTAACAGGCGTCACACTGAAGCTTTCTTT. Translating it yields CASSPRTGLNRRHTEAFF.

V is TRBV30 and J is TRBJ1-5; D not resolved. This CDR3 is built from 13 residues. V was trimmed by 1 base and J by 3 bases, leaving 7 bases between them. CDR1 is GTSNPN, CDR2 SVGIG, per germline (reference sequence). The CDR3 is CAWSAVVNQPQHF. The CDR3 bases are TGTGCCTGGAGTGCCGTCGTCAATCAGCCCCAGCATTTT. Full variable domain (rest looked up from reference TRBV30 and TRBJ1-5): SQTIHQWPATLVQPVGSPLSLECTVEGTSNPNLYWYRQAAGRGLQLLFYSVGIGQISSEVPQNLSASRPQDRQFILSSKKLLLSDSGFYLCAWSAVVNQPQHFGDGTRLSIL.

This clone is a singleton in its sample. The V gene is TRBV27, the J gene TRBJ2-7, with TRBD1 matching 8 bases. Losses at the gene ends were 4 bases for V and 3 bases for J; bases not matched to a gene: 14. Germline V CDR1 and CDR2: MNHEY, SMNVEV (reference sequence). The CDR3 has 17 amino acids. The CDR3 here is CASSYRGTGPGFYEQYF. As DNA, the CDR3 is TGTGCCAGCAGTTACAGGGGGACAGGCCCTGGTTTCTACGAGCAGTACTTC.

The chain links TRBV14 to TRBJ1-4; TRBD1 matches at 7 bases. CDR1 is SGHDN, CDR2 FVKESK, per germline. This CDR3 has 14 amino acids. V gave up 4 bases and J gave up 8 bases; unmatched junction bases: 7. The CDR3 DNA sequence: TGTGCCAGCAGCCCTAGACAGGGCTACGAAAAACTGTTTTTT. It codes for CASSPRQGYEKLFF.

This chain links TRBV7-6 with TRBJ2-1; 9 nucleotides match TRBD1. The CDR3 runs to 17 residues. With V trimmed by 5 bases and J by 7 bases, 15 bases remained unmatched. Germline CDR1 SGHVS, CDR2 FNYEAQ. CDR3 DNA: TGTGCCAGCAGCCCCCTCCCGGCGGGACAGGGTAGGAATGAGCAGTTCTTC. It codes for CASSPLPAGQGRNEQFF.

This clone is a singleton in its sample. The chain uses TRBV29-1 and TRBJ2-1; 7 bases are shared with TRBD1. This CDR3 has 10 amino acids. Trimming removed 6 bases from V and 15 bases from J; junction bases left unmatched: 8. Looked up from germline, CDR1 is SQVTM and CDR2 is ANQGSEA. This chain's CDR3 is CSVWDRTWFF. CDR3 sequence (DNA): TGCAGCGTATGGGACAGAACCTGGTTCTTC.

The V and J genes are TRBV5-4 and TRBJ2-2; 9 bases map to TRBD1. CDR3 length: 14 amino acids. Germline trimming cut 3 bases from V and 4 bases from J; bases unmatched to any gene: 1. From germline, CDR1 is SGHNT and CDR2 YYREEE (reference sequence). CDR3 in DNA: TGTGCCAGCAGCTGGGACAGGGCCACCGGGGAGCTGTTTTTT. It is translated as CASSWDRATGELFF.

This clone appeared a single time. The V and J genes are TRBV9 and TRBJ2-5; a possible D gene is TRBD1 (5 bases). CDR1 is SGDLS and CDR2 is YYNGEE in the germline V gene. CDR3 length equals 14 residues. The ends were cut back, 0 bases at V and 4 bases at J, with 10 bases in the middle. CDR3 nucleotide sequence: TGTGCCAGCAGCGTAGGACCTAGGGGAGAGACCCAGTACTTC. Its translation is CASSVGPRGETQYF.

V and J are TRBV18 and TRBJ1-1; D unresolved. V lost 0 bases and J lost 4, with 9 bases in between. The length of the CDR3 is 14 residues. Germline loops: CDR1 KGHSH, CDR2 LQKENI. The CDR3 nucleotides read TGTGCCAGCTCACCACCTGGGTCACGCACTGAAGCTTTCTTT. Protein: CASSPPGSRTEAFF.

The genes are TRBV4-2 and TRBJ2-1, with D unclear. CDR3 length: 18 residues. V gave up 1 base and J gave up 4 bases, with 20 bases separating them. From germline, CDR1 is LGHNA and CDR2 YNFKEQ. This CDR3 reads CASSQAVVAVSGYNEQFF. The DNA of the CDR3 is TGTGCCAGCAGCCAAGCCGTGGTGGCGGTCTCTGGGTACAATGAGCAGTTCTTC.

The chain employs TRBV19 and TRBJ2-1, with D hard to call. This CDR3 comprises 15 residues. CDR1 and CDR2 from the germline V gene are LNHDA and SQIVND (reference sequence). The V gene lost 5 bases and the J gene lost 0 bases, with 11 bases spanning the gap. This chain's CDR3 is CASSRSGVSYNEQFF. The CDR3 DNA sequence: TGTGCCAGTAGTCGTTCGGGTGTCTCCTACAATGAGCAGTTCTTC.

The chain joins TRBV27 to TRBJ2-4; maybe TRBD2 (5 bases). Germline V gene sequence: CDR1 MNHEY, CDR2 SMNVEV (reference sequence). The CDR3 extends over 16 amino acids. Trimming removed 5 bases at V and 6 bases at J, with 20 bases between. The CDR3 region is CASSPPPLGVGNIQYF. CDR3 DNA: TGTGCCAGCAGTCCCCCGCCTTTGGGAGTGGGAAACATTCAGTACTTC.

The gene calls are TRBV5-1 and TRBJ1-4, with D possibly TRBD1 on 5 matching bases. CDR3 length: 16 residues. Deletions cut 3 bases from V and 7 bases from J, with 19 bases between. In germline, CDR1 is SGHRS, CDR2 YFSETQ. CDR3 DNA: TGCGCCAGCAGCTCCCCTGTGCAGGGAGGTGGTGAAAAACTGTTTTTT. It translates to CASSSPVQGGGEKLFF.

This clone was counted a few times. V gene TRBV15 combines with J gene TRBJ1-4; D may be TRBD1 (6 bases). Germline lookup yields CDR1 LNHNV and CDR2 YYDKDF (reference sequence). V gave up 5 bases and J gave up 11 bases, with 18 bases separating them. This CDR3 has 14 amino acids. CDR3 sequence: CATSPRGTIGKLFF. As DNA, the CDR3 is TGTGCCACCAGCCCCAGGGGAACTATCGGGAAACTGTTTTTT.

This clone was counted a few times. The rearrangement joins TRBV30 to TRBJ2-7; the D gene is possibly TRBD2 (6 bases). The germline V gene has CDR1 GTSNPN and CDR2 SVGIG (reference sequence). V shed 1 base and J shed 10 bases, with 11 bases lying between them. The CDR3 loop spans 11 amino acids. CDR3 in amino acids: CAWSAMGGQYF. The CDR3 DNA sequence: TGTGCCTGGAGTGCAATGGGGGGTCAGTACTTC.

The chain combines TRBV15 with TRBJ2-7, with TRBD1 as a possible D gene (5 bases). CDR3 length equals 13 residues. V was cut by 6 bases and J by 0 bases, with 9 bases left in between. The V gene's germline CDR1 is LNHNV and CDR2 YYDKDF (reference sequence). In DNA, the CDR3 is TGTGCCACCAGTAGGGGCCTCTCCTACGAGCAGTACTTC. Its translation: CATSRGLSYEQYF.

In this sample, this clone turned up once. The genes are TRBV4-2 and TRBJ1-2; possibly TRBD1 for D (6 bases). CDR1 and CDR2 from the germline V gene are LGHNA and YNFKEQ. This CDR3 region has 16 residues. Between the trimmed V and J ends, which lost 8 bases and 4 bases, there was a span of 23 bases. CDR3 protein: CASSTTSDSASYGYTF. The CDR3 DNA sequence: TGTGCCAGCTCTACCACGTCGGACAGCGCCTCCTATGGCTACACCTTC.

The chain recombines TRBV28 with TRBJ2-1; 10 positions agree with TRBD2. In germline, CDR1 is MDHEN, CDR2 SYDVKM. J gave up 4 bases and V 10 bases, and 10 bases lay outside the gene matches. The CDR3 has 15 amino acids. The CDR3 protein is CATGSSGGPYNEQFF. The CDR3 DNA reads TGTGCCACCGGCTCTAGCGGGGGCCCATACAATGAGCAGTTCTTC.

This chain joins TRBV30 and TRBJ2-7; 8 bases agree with TRBD1. This CDR3 has 13 residues. CDR1 is GTSNPN and CDR2 is SVGIG in the germline V gene (reference sequence). J was trimmed by 7 bases and V by 3 bases; bases with no gene match: 8. The CDR3 coding sequence is TGTGCCTGGAGCCTGACAGGGGCTGGTGAGCAGTACTTC. Protein product: CAWSLTGAGEQYF.